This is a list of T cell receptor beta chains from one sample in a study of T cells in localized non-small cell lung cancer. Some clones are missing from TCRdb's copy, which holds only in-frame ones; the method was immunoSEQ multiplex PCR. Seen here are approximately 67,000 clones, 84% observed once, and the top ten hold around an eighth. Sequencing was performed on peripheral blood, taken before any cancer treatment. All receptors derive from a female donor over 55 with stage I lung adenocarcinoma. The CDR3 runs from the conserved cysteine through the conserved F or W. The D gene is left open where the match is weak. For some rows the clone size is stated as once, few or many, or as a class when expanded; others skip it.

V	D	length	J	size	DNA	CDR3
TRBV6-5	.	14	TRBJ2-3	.	TGTGCCAGCAGTTCTGGGGGGCAGACAGATACGCAGTATTTT	CASSSGGQTDTQYF
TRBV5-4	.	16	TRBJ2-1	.	TGTGCCAGCAGCTTGGCCCAGGGGCGGACCTACAATGAGCAGTTCTTC	CASSLAQGRTYNEQFF
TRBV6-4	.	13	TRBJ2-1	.	TGTGCCAGCAGTGTGAACGACTACAATGAGCAGTTCTTC	CASSVNDYNEQFF
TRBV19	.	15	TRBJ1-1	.	TGTGCCAGTACCGGGGAAGGGGGGCAGAACACTGAAGCTTTCTTT	CASTGEGGQNTEAFF
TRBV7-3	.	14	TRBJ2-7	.	TGTGCCAGCAGCTTAAGTAGCGGCTCCTACGAGCAGTACTTC	CASSLSSGSYEQYF
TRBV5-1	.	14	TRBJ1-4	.	TGCGCCAGCAGCAACGAGGGGCTGGGTGAAAAACTGTTTTTT	CASSNEGLGEKLFF
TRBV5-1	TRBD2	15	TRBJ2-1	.	TGCGCCAGCAGCTTTTCTAGCGGGAGCGTTTATGAGCAGTTCTTC	CASSFSSGSVYEQFF
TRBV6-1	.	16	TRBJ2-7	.	TGTGCCAGCAGTGAAAATTGGGCAGGGGTCGCGTACGAGCAGTACTTC	CASSENWAGVAYEQYF
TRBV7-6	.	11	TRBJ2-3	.	TGTGCCAGCGAGGTGGCAGATACGCAGTATTTT	CASEVADTQYF
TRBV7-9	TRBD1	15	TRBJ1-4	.	TGTGCCAGCAGCTCCGGGACAGGGTTGAGTGAAAAACTGTTTTTT	CASSSGTGLSEKLFF
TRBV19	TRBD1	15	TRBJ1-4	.	TGTGCCAGTAGGGACCTACAGGGGGCGCGTGAAAAACTGTTTTTT	CASRDLQGAREKLFF
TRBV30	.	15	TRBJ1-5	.	TGTGCCTTCACAAGGCGTACAGGGAGCAATCAGCCCCAGCATTTT	CAFTRRTGSNQPQHF
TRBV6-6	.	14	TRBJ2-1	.	TGTGCCAGCAGGCGCGGGGGCGGTTGGGATGAGCAGTTCTTC	CASRRGGGWDEQFF
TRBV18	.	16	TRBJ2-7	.	TGTGCCAGCTCACCAGTCCCCCCACCGGCCCTCTACGAGCAGTACTTC	CASSPVPPPALYEQYF
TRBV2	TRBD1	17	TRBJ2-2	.	TGTGCCAGCAGCCCTTCGACAGGGGGCTTTTCTGCCGGGGAGCTGTTTTTT	CASSPSTGGFSAGELFF
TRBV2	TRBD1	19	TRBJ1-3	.	TGTGCCAGCTCTCACGTCCCCCCACGGACAGGGGAATCTGGAAACACCATATATTTT	CASSHVPPRTGESGNTIYF
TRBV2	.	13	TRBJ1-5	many	TGTGCCAGCAGTGAACAGGCCCGTCAGCCCCAGCATTTT	CASSEQARQPQHF
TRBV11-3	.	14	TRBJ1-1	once	TGTGCCAGCAGCTTAGATCCTGCGGCCGCTGAAGCTTTCTTT	CASSLDPAAAEAFF
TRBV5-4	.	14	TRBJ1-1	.	TGTGCCAGCAGCGTAACCCTGGGGAACACTGAAGCTTTCTTT	CASSVTLGNTEAFF
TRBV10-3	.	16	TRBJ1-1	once	TGTGCCATCAGTGAGTCTAGGGGGGCGATGAACACTGAAGCTTTCTTT	CAISESRGAMNTEAFF
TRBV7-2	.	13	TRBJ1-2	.	TGTGCCAGCAGCCCCGACATTAACTATGGCTACACCTTC	CASSPDINYGYTF
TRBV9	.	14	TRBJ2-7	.	TGTGCCAGCAGCGTAGAATCAGTAACCTACGAGCAGTACTTC	CASSVESVTYEQYF
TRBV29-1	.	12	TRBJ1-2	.	TGCAGCGTTGATGACCCGGCCTATGGCTACACCTTC	CSVDDPAYGYTF
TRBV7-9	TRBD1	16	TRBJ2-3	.	TGTGCCAGCAGCTTACAGGGGGCTTGGAGCACAGATACGCAGTATTTT	CASSLQGAWSTDTQYF
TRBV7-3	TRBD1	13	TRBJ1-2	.	TGTGCCAGCAGCGGGACAGGGAACTATGGCTACACCTTC	CASSGTGNYGYTF
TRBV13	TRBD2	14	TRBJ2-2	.	TGTGCCGGGTTAGCGGGAGGAAACACCGGGGAGCTGTTTTTT	CAGLAGGNTGELFF
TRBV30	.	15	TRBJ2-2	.	TGTGCCTGGAGAACCAGCGGAACGAACACCGGGGAGCTGTTTTTT	CAWRTSGTNTGELFF
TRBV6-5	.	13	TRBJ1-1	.	TGTGCCAGCAAATTACGGCCGGGGCCTGAAGCTTTCTTT	CASKLRPGPEAFF
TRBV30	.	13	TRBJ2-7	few	TGTGCCTGGAGTTCGGGACTTCGCTACGAGCAGTACTTC	CAWSSGLRYEQYF
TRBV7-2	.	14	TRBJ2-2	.	TGTGCCAGCAGCTTGGAAGGGGGGACCGGGGAGCTGTTTTTT	CASSLEGGTGELFF
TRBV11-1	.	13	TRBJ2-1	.	TGTGCCAGCAGCTTCGGTCGCAGTTATGAGCAGTTCTTC	CASSFGRSYEQFF
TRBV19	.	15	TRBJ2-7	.	TGTGCCAGTAGTCGCCCCGGTCGGGGGGCTGGCGAGCAGTACTTC	CASSRPGRGAGEQYF
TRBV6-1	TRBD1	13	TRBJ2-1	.	TGTGCCAGCAACCGACAGGGGGCTCCCGGGCAGTTCTTC	CASNRQGAPGQFF
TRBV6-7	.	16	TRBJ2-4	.	TGTGCCAGCAGTTACTGGGACATTTTAGCCAAAAACATTCAGTACTTC	CASSYWDILAKNIQYF
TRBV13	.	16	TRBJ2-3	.	TGTGCCAGCAGCCTCGGTACGAGGGGGGGCACAGATACGCAGTATTTT	CASSLGTRGGTDTQYF
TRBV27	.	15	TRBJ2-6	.	TGTGCCAGCACCGGTTACGGTGGAGGGGCCAACGTCCTGACTTTC	CASTGYGGGANVLTF
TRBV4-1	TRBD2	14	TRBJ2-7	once	TGCGCCAGCAGCGCTCCGGGACTAGCGTTCAAACAGTACTTC	CASSAPGLAFKQYF
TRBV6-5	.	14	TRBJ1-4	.	TGTGCCAGCAGTAGCAGTGATCTGAATGAAAAACTGTTTTTT	CASSSSDLNEKLFF
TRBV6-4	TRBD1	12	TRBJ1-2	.	TGTGCCAGCAGTGGGACAGGGCAGGGCTACACCTTC	CASSGTGQGYTF
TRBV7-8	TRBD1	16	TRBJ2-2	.	TGTGCCAGCAGCTTGAGACAGGGGACGGGCACCGGGGAGCTGTTTTTT	CASSLRQGTGTGELFF
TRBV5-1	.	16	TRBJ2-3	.	TGCGCCAGCAGCTTGGTTCGGACCACACCTCCTTATACGCAGTATTTT	CASSLVRTTPPYTQYF
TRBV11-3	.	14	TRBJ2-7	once	TGTGCCAGCAGCTTACTTCAGGCCTCCTACGAGCAGTACTTC	CASSLLQASYEQYF